These 24 T cell receptor beta chains were sequenced from one sample in a study of shared clonotypes between healthy human individuals. Produced via immunoSEQ multiplex PCR; TCRdb's table is partial and in-frame only. The profile shows about 2.4 million clones, more than 80% of them singletons. Material for sequencing was naive CD4+ T cells sorted from blood. Subset in this sample: CD45RA+ positively selected. Receptors were obtained from a man younger than 35 in good health.

The chain carries TRBV5-1 and TRBJ2-2; D may be TRBD1 (6 bases). This CDR3 has 15 amino acids. Germline V gene data show CDR1 as SGHRS and CDR2 as YFSETQ. V lost 1 base and J lost 1, with 8 bases in between. CDR3 amino acids: CASSLQGQNTGELFF. The CDR3 DNA reads as TGCGCCAGCAGCTTGCAGGGACAGAACACCGGGGAGCTGTTTTTT.

Concerning this clone: The sample carries other DNA sequences with the same CDR3. The chain recombines TRBV5-1 with TRBJ1-1, with TRBD1 as a possible D gene (6 bases). The V gene's germline CDR1 is SGHRS and CDR2 YFSETQ. The CDR3 extends over 14 amino acids. The germline V and J ends were trimmed by 2 bases and 4 bases, with 12 bases remaining between them. CDR3 coding DNA: TGCGCCAGCAGCTTACAGGGAGGCAGCACTGAAGCTTTCTTT. It translates to CASSLQGGSTEAFF. Together with reference TRBV5-1 and TRBJ1-1, the CDR3 gives the full variable domain: KAGVTQTPRYLIKTRGQQVTLSCSPISGHRSVSWYQQTPGQGLQFLFEYFSETQRNKGNFPGRFSGRQFSNSRSEMNVSTLELGDSALYLCASSLQGGSTEAFFGQGTRLTVV.

This chain connects TRBV20-1 to TRBJ1-1, with D tentatively TRBD1 (6 bases). This CDR3 region has 11 residues. The V gene lost 5 bases and the J gene lost 8 bases, with 12 bases spanning the gap. Germline V gene lookup returns CDR1 DFQATT and CDR2 SNEGSKA (reference sequence). The CDR3 sequence: CSAHNRAEAFF. The CDR3 DNA reads as TGCAGTGCTCATAACAGGGCAGAAGCTTTCTTT.

As concerns this clone: One end of the junction varies from germline; a read error may be responsible. V is TRBV30 and J is TRBJ2-7, with a possible D match to TRBD1 (6 bases). There are 11 residues in the CDR3. The germline CDR1 and CDR2 sequences are GTSNPN and SVGIG (reference sequence). CDR3 region: CAWSVVGDTRF. The CDR3 nucleotides read TGTGCCTGGAGTGTAGTGGGGGACACCCGGTTC.

This clone appeared a few times. The chain uses TRBV12-5 and TRBJ1-1; D remains ambiguous. Between the trimmed V and J ends, which lost 4 bases and 8 bases, there was a span of 11 bases. This CDR3 region has 12 residues. Germline V gene data show CDR1 as LGHNT and CDR2 as FRNRAP. CDR3 sequence: CASGSQVGEAFF. The CDR3 DNA reads as TGTGCTAGTGGTTCGCAAGTGGGGGAAGCTTTCTTT.

V usage is TRBV5-1 and J usage is TRBJ2-5, with a weak D call TRBD2 (6 bases). Germline loops: CDR1 SGHRS, CDR2 YFSETQ. Trimming took 1 base from V and 5 from J, leaving 15 bases between them. The CDR3 spans 15 residues. CDR3: CASSLSGTPGETQYF. CDR3 nucleotide sequence: TGCGCCAGCAGCTTGTCCGGGACTCCAGGCGAGACCCAGTACTTC.

This clone has a single count. J is TRBJ2-3 and V is TRBV6-1; D uncertain. The CDR3 totals 15 residues. Germline CDR1 is MNHNS and CDR2 is SASEGT. The V end was cut by 0 bases, the J end by 2 bases, with 9 bases between. DNA of the CDR3: TGTGCCAGCAGTGAAGCGAACGGATTCACAGATACGCAGTATTTT. Translated, it gives CASSEANGFTDTQYF.

The rearrangement uses TRBV19 and TRBJ1-2, with D perhaps matching TRBD1 (5 bases). Trimming removed 3 bases at V and 4 bases at J, with 12 bases between. The V gene's germline CDR1 is LNHDA and CDR2 SQIVND (reference sequence). The CDR3 consists of 14 residues. CDR3 nucleotides: TGTGCCAGTAGTATCCTCGGGGGGGGCTATGGCTACACCTTC. This gives the protein CASSILGGGYGYTF. The full variable domain, with the rest looked up from reference TRBV19 and TRBJ1-2, is DGGITQSPKYLFRKEGQNVTLSCEQNLNHDAMYWYRQDPGQGLRLIYYSQIVNDFQKGDIAEGYSVSREKKESFPLTVTSAQKNPTAFYLCASSILGGGYGYTFGSGTRLTVV.

The chain combines TRBV19 with TRBJ1-5, with 9 positions matching TRBD1. This CDR3 is built from 16 residues. Germline CDR1 LNHDA, CDR2 SQIVND (reference sequence). The J segment lost 5 bases and the V segment lost 2 bases, leaving 7 bases of the junction unmatched. CDR3 region: CASSILDWDRDQPQHF. For the CDR3, the DNA is TGTGCCAGTAGTATACTCGATTGGGACAGGGATCAGCCCCAGCATTTT.

V gene TRBV19 combines with J gene TRBJ2-3; TRBD2 aligns across 13 bases. Germline values: CDR1 LNHDA, CDR2 SQIVND (reference sequence). The trim removed 2 bases at V and 6 bases at J, leaving 2 bases unmatched. This CDR3 has 15 amino acids. The CDR3 spells CASSITSGRADTQYF. In DNA form, the CDR3 reads TGTGCCAGTAGTATAACTAGCGGGAGGGCCGATACGCAGTATTTT.

A single count supports this clone. V usage is TRBV5-6 and J usage is TRBJ1-6, with unresolved D. The CDR3 runs to 13 residues. V was pared by 0 bases and J by 7 bases, with 5 bases between. Germline lookup yields CDR1 SGHDT and CDR2 YYEEEE. CDR3 nucleotide sequence: TGTGCCAGCAGCTTGGAGAGCAATTCACCCCTCCACTTT. Protein sequence: CASSLESNSPLHF.

This chain connects TRBV19 to TRBJ1-2; tentative D call: TRBD1 (5 bases). The CDR3 sequence is 14 residues long. Germline loops: CDR1 LNHDA, CDR2 SQIVND (reference sequence). V lost 1 base to trimming and J lost 0 bases, with 6 bases between them. The CDR3 reads CASSIGTTNYGYTF. The CDR3 coding sequence is TGTGCCAGTAGTATAGGGACAACTAACTATGGCTACACCTTC.

This clone appeared a few times. The V gene is TRBV6-1, the J gene TRBJ1-1; D not certain. This CDR3 has 13 amino acids. Trimming cost V 6 bases and J 0 bases, with 8 bases left between them. In germline, CDR1 is MNHNS, CDR2 SASEGT. This CDR3 is CASRTPLNTEAFF. The CDR3 coding sequence is TGTGCCAGCAGAACCCCTCTGAACACTGAAGCTTTCTTT.

The chain joins TRBV2 to TRBJ2-5; D is possibly TRBD1 or TRBD2 (6 bases each). Looked up from germline, CDR1 is SNHLY and CDR2 is FYNNEI. The V and J ends lost 4 bases and 5 bases respectively, with 17 bases between them. The CDR3 sequence is 15 residues long. CDR3: CASSGGALGMETQYF. In DNA, the CDR3 is TGTGCCAGCAGTGGGGGGGCGCTGGGTATGGAGACCCAGTACTTC.

The chain is built from TRBV30 and TRBJ2-5, with D maybe TRBD1 (6 bases). CDR1 is GTSNPN, CDR2 SVGIG, per germline (reference sequence). CDR3 length equals 15 residues. The ends were cut back, 4 bases at V and 5 bases at J, with 20 bases in the middle. The CDR3 loop is CAWTINTGIRETQYF. The CDR3 nucleotides are TGTGCCTGGACGATAAATACAGGGATCCGCGAGACCCAGTACTTC.

The rearrangement links TRBV29-1 to TRBJ1-1; 7 bases are shared with TRBD1. V gave up 4 bases and J gave up 2 bases; unmatched junction bases: 10. CDR1 and CDR2 from the germline V gene are SQVTM and ANQGSEA. The CDR3 length is 15 residues. The CDR3 coding sequence is TGCAGCGTTGGGGGATCCGGGACAGTCAACACTGAAGCTTTCTTT. Encoded protein: CSVGGSGTVNTEAFF.

The chain has TRBV7-8 and TRBJ2-7; TRBD1 matches 9 bases. Germline V gives CDR1 SGHVS, CDR2 FQNEAQ. The CDR3 loop spans 17 amino acids. V was clipped by 1 base and J by 6 bases; unmatched bases: 13. The CDR3 protein is CASSLGDPGQGRFEQYF. The CDR3 coding sequence is TGTGCCAGCAGCTTAGGTGACCCGGGACAGGGTAGATTCGAGCAGTACTTC.

The V call is TRBV6-5, the J call TRBJ2-3; D is unclear. Germline CDR1 and CDR2: MNHEY and SVGAGI. The CDR3 has 15 amino acids. V lost 3 bases and J 0 bases, leaving 10 bases between the germline ends. This CDR3 reads CASSYRLPSTDTQYF. DNA for the CDR3: TGTGCCAGCAGTTATCGTCTACCTAGCACAGATACGCAGTATTTT.

The rearrangement uses TRBV7-4 and TRBJ1-5; perhaps TRBD1 as D (6 bases). The V gene's germline CDR1 is SGHVT and CDR2 SQSDAQ. The CDR3 runs 14 residues. The germline V and J ends were trimmed by 5 bases and 1 base, with 9 bases remaining between them. The CDR3 is CASSQGQSNQPQHF. In DNA form, the CDR3 reads TGTGCCAGCAGCCAAGGACAGAGCAATCAGCCCCAGCATTTT.

The chain joins TRBV5-1 to TRBJ2-1; TRBD1 matches at 10 bases. CDR3 length equals 15 residues. Germline assignment: CDR1 SGHRS and CDR2 YFSETQ. Losses at the gene ends were 6 bases for V and 8 bases for J; bases not matched to a gene: 11. CDR3: CASTGQGIGPDEQFF. DNA of the CDR3: TGCGCCAGCACGGGACAGGGGATCGGACCCGATGAGCAGTTCTTC.

The rearrangement links TRBV5-4 to TRBJ2-7, with D unresolved. The CDR3 has 16 residues. V was shortened by 4 bases and J by 0 bases, with 17 bases between the two germline ends. Germline V gene sequence: CDR1 SGHNT, CDR2 YYREEE (reference sequence). The CDR3 sequence is CASSGAGRRSSYEQYF. CDR3 coding DNA: TGTGCCAGCAGCGGAGCAGGCAGGCGCAGCTCCTACGAGCAGTACTTC. Using reference TRBV5-4 and TRBJ2-7 for the parts outside the CDR3, the full variable domain is ETGVTQSPTHLIKTRGQQVTLRCSSQSGHNTVSWYQQALGQGPQFIFQYYREEENGRGNFPPRFSGLQFPNYSSELNVNALELDDSALYLCASSGAGRRSSYEQYFGPGTRLTVT.

This chain uses TRBV2 with TRBJ2-7, with 7 bases identical to TRBD1. The germline V gene encodes CDR1 SNHLY and CDR2 FYNNEI. Unmatched junction bases numbered 8, after V lost 8 bases and J lost 1 base. The CDR3 length is 14 residues. The CDR3: CASGTGTDSYEQYF. The DNA for the CDR3 is TGTGCCAGCGGCACCGGGACAGATTCCTACGAGCAGTACTTC. The entire variable domain, with the rest obtained from reference TRBV2 and TRBJ2-7, is as follows: EPEVTQTPSHQVTQMGQEVILRCVPISNHLYFYWYRQILGQKVEFLVSFYNNEISEKSEIFDDQFSVERPDGSNFTLKIRSTKLEDSAMYFCASGTGTDSYEQYFGPGTRLTVT.

The J gene is TRBJ1-2, the V gene TRBV7-9; TRBD1 is a possible D gene (6 bases). CDR3 size: 17 residues. V shed 4 bases and J shed 2 bases, with 20 bases lying between them. In germline, CDR1 is SEHNR, CDR2 FQNEAQ (reference sequence). DNA of the CDR3: TGTGCCAGCAGCTCCGAGGCGGGCACAGGGCGCAACTATGGCTACACCTTC. It translates to CASSSEAGTGRNYGYTF.

The V and J genes are TRBV11-2 and TRBJ2-2; tentatively, D is TRBD2 (5 bases). Trimming took off 8 bases at V and 2 bases at J, with 15 bases between the two ends. The CDR3 is made up of 15 amino acids. CDR1 and CDR2 from the germline V gene are SGHAT and FQNNGV. The CDR3 DNA sequence: TGTGCCAGCCTAGCCCAGGCTAGCAACACCGGGGAGCTGTTTTTT. Its translation is CASLAQASNTGELFF.